The source of this TCR beta chain is a study of shared clonotypes between healthy human individuals. The CDR3 loop spans 15 amino acids. V gave up 4 bases and J gave up 5 bases, with 18 bases separating them. Germline V lookup: CDR1 MNHEY, CDR2 SMNVEV (reference sequence). In the naive CD8 group, cells lacked CD45RO and were positively selected for CCR7, so terminally differentiated effector memory CD45RA+ cells were left out. Sequenced by immunoSEQ multiplex PCR; TCRdb stores in-frame clones only, minus some. The sample records millions of clones, approximately 95% being singletons. Sequencing was done on a sample of naive CD8+ T cells sorted from blood. The J gene is TRBJ2-7, the V gene TRBV27; D is unclear. The receptor was derived from a man between 18 and 29 years old in good health. The CDR3 region is CASSYLSSSNDEQYF. The CDR3 nucleotides read TGTGCCAGCAGTTACCTCTCAAGTTCTAATGACGAGCAGTACTTC.